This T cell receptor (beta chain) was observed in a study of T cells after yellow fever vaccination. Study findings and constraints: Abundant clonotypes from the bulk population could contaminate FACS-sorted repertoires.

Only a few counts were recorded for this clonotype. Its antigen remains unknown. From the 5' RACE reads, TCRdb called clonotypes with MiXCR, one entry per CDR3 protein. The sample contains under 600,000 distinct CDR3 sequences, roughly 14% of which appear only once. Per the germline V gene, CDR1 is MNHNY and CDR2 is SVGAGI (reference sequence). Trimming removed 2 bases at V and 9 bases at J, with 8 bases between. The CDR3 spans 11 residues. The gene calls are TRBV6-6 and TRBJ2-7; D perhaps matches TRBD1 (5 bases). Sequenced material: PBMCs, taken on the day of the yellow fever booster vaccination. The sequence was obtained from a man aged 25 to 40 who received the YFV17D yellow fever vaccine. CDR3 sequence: CASSYQGPQYF. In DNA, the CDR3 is TGTGCCAGCAGTTACCAGGGTCCGCAGTACTTC.